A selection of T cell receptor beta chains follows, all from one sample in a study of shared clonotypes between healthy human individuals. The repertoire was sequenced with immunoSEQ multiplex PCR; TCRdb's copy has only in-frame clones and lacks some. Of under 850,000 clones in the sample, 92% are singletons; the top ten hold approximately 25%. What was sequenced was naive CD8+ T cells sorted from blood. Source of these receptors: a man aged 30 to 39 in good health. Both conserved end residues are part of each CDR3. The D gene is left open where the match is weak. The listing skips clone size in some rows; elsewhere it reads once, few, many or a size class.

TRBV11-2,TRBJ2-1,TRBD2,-,TGTGCCAGCAGCGCCTCGACTAGCGGTTACAATGAGCAGTTCTTC,CASSASTSGYNEQFF
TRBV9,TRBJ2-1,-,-,TGTGCCAGCAGCGTGTCCTACAATGAGCAGTTCTTC,CASSVSYNEQFF
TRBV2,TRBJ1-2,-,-,TGTGCCAGCAGTGAAACCGCAGGCCCCTATGGCTACACCTTC,CASSETAGPYGYTF
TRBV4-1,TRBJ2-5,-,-,TGCGCCAGCAGCCAAGAGTACCAAGAGACCCAGTACTTC,CASSQEYQETQYF
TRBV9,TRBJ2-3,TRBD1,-,TGTGCCAGCAGCACAACGTTGACAGGGGTAACAGATACGCAGTATTTT,CASSTTLTGVTDTQYF
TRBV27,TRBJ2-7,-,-,TGTGCCAGCAGTTTAGCGGCCTCCTACGAGCAGTACTTC,CASSLAASYEQYF
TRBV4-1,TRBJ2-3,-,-,TGCGCCAGCAGCCAAGAAGGCGGGCACCGCACAGATACGCAGTATTTT,CASSQEGGHRTDTQYF
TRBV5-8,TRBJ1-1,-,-,TGTGCCAGCAGCCCCAGGATCGTGGCTTTCTTT,CASSPRIVAFF
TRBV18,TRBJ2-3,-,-,TGTGCCAGCTCACCACCGGGGGATACGCAGTATTTT,CASSPPGDTQYF
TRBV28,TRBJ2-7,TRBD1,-,TGTGCCAGCAGGGATCCCGGGACAGGAAGCTCCTACGAGCAGTACTTC,CASRDPGTGSSYEQYF
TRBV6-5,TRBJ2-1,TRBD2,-,TGTGCCAGCAGGTATAGCGGGAGCTCCTACAATGAGCAGTTCTTC,CASRYSGSSYNEQFF
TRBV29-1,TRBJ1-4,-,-,TGCAGCGTTGGAGGGAAACTTAATGAAAAACTGTTTTTT,CSVGGKLNEKLFF
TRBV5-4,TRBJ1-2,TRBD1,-,TGTGCCAGCAGCTTGGAAGACAGGGGCCACGGCTACACCTTC,CASSLEDRGHGYTF
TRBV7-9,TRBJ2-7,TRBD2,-,TGTGCCAGCAGCACTGCTAGCGGGAGGAGAACCTACGAGCAGTACTTC,CASSTASGRRTYEQYF
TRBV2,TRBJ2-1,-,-,TGTGCCAGCCAGACTTACAATGAGCAGTTCTTC,CASQTYNEQFF
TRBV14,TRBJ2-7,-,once,TGTGCCAGCAGCCAATCCTTGGGGACCCTTAGGTACGAGCAGTACTTC,CASSQSLGTLRYEQYF
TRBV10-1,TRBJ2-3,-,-,TGCGCCAGCAGTGGGGACCTCACCGATACGCAGTATTTT,CASSGDLTDTQYF
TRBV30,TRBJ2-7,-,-,TGTGCCTGGAGTTACGGGACTGGGTACGAGCAGTACTTC,CAWSYGTGYEQYF
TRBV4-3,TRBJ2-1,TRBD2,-,TGCGCCAGCAGCCCCTCCCCGGGACTAGGGGCTGAGCAGTTCTTC,CASSPSPGLGAEQFF
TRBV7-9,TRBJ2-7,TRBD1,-,TGTGCCAGCATGGACAGGTGGCGCGAGCAGTACTTC,CASMDRWREQYF
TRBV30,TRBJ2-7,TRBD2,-,TGTGCCTGGAGGGCGGGAGGGCAACTCGAGCAGTACTTC,CAWRAGGQLEQYF
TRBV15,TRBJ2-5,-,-,TGTGCCACCAGCAGATCGGCGGGGGACAGGAGGGCCCAGTACTTC,CATSRSAGDRRAQYF
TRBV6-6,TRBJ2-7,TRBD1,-,TGTGCCAGCAGCCCGACAGGGCTCGAGCAGTACTTC,CASSPTGLEQYF
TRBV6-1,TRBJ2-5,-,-,TGTGCCAGCAAACCGAACCAAGAGACCCAGTACTTC,CASKPNQETQYF
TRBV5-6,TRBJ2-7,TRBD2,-,TGTGCCAGCAGCTTGCGACTAGCGGGAGACTACGAGCAGTACTTC,CASSLRLAGDYEQYF
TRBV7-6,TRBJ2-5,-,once,TGTGCCAGCAGCTTAAGGACAGAACAAGAGACCCAGTACTTC,CASSLRTEQETQYF
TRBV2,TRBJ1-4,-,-,TGTGCCAGCAGTGGTCCAGGCAATGAAAAACTGTTTTTT,CASSGPGNEKLFF
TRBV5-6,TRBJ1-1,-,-,TGTGCCAGCAGCTCAATCAACACTGAAGCTTTCTTT,CASSSINTEAFF
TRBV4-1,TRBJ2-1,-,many,TGCGCCAGCAGCCCTTCGGACGGATACATTGAGCAGTTCTTC,CASSPSDGYIEQFF
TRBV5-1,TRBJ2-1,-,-,TGCGCCAGCAGCCCGGGAGTGCGCAGCAGCTCCTACAATGAGCAGTTCTTC,CASSPGVRSSSYNEQFF
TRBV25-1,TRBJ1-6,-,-,TGTGCCAGCAGCGTCTACAGAGAACCCCTCCACTTT,CASSVYREPLHF
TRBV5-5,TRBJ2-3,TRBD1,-,TGTGCCAGCACCCAGGGGGCGCGCACAGATACGCAGTATTTT,CASTQGARTDTQYF
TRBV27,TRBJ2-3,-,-,TGTGCCAGCAGCCACGGACCACAGCTTAGCACAGATACGCAGTATTTT,CASSHGPQLSTDTQYF
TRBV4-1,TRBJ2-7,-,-,TGCGCCAGCAGCCAAGATCGGACGGGAGTCTCCTACGAGCAGTACTTC,CASSQDRTGVSYEQYF
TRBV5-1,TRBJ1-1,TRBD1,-,TGCGCCAGCAGCTTATGGCATCGGGGTCAGGGGGCGACTGAAGCTTTCTTT,CASSLWHRGQGATEAFF
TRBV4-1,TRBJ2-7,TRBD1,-,TGCGCCAGCAGCCACCGGACAGGGGGAACCTACGAGCAGTACTTC,CASSHRTGGTYEQYF
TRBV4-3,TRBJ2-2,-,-,TGCGCCAGCAGCCAAGTCGATACGGTACCTAGCGAAACCGGGGAGCTGTTTTTT,CASSQVDTVPSETGELFF
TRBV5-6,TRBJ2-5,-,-,TGTGCCAGCAGCTTGGGAGTGGGGCAAGAGACCCAGTACTTC,CASSLGVGQETQYF
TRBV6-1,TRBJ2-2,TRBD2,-,TGTGCCAGCAGCGCAAAGCGGGGGAGTACCGGGGAGCTGTTTTTT,CASSAKRGSTGELFF
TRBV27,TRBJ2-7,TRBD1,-,TGTGCCAGCAGCCAGGGGGCCCAGGGGTACGAGCAGTACTTC,CASSQGAQGYEQYF
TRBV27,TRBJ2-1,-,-,TGTGCCAGCAGTTTGGATATGTTAGATGAGCAGTTCTTC,CASSLDMLDEQFF
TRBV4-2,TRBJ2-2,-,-,TGTGCCAGCAGCCAAGATCCGTTCCCCACCATAAGGGGGGAGGGCCCTCGAGACACCGGGGAGCTGTTTTTT,CASSQDPFPTIRGEGPRDTGELFF
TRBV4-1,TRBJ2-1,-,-,TGCGCCACCGCGGGGGCAGCTGAGCAGTTCTTC,CATAGAAEQFF
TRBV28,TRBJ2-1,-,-,TGTGCCACCACTGGACCATGGGGCTACAATGAGCAGTTCTTC,CATTGPWGYNEQFF
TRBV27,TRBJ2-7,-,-,TGTGCCAGCAGTTTGATAGCGTTCCACGAGCAGTACTTC,CASSLIAFHEQYF
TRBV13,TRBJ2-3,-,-,TGTGCCAGCAGCTTAGCGTCCATTATGGATACGCAGTATTTT,CASSLASIMDTQYF
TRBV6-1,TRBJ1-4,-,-,TGTGCCAGCAGACGGACAGACCTTAATGAAAAACTGTTTTTT,CASRRTDLNEKLFF
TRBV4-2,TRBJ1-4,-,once,TGTGCCAGCAGCCTCAACGCAGGGGTCCCTAATGAAAAACTGTTTTTT,CASSLNAGVPNEKLFF
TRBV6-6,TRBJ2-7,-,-,TGTGCCAGCGGCTGGACGGCCTTAGACGAGCAGTACTTC,CASGWTALDEQYF
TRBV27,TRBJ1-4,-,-,TGTGCCAGCAGTCCCGACCGTTCGGGCGAAAAACTGTTTTTT,CASSPDRSGEKLFF
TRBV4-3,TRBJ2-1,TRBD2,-,TGCGCCAGCAGCCAAGGTATTGGAGCGGGAAGGTCGAATGAGCAGTTCTTC,CASSQGIGAGRSNEQFF
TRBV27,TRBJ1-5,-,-,TGTGCCAGCAGCCCTCTGGGGAGCGGCAATCAGCCCCAGCATTTT,CASSPLGSGNQPQHF
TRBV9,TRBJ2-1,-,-,TGTGCCAGCAGCGTAGACTGGAGCTCCTACAATGAGCAGTTCTTC,CASSVDWSSYNEQFF